This T cell receptor beta chain came from a study of CD8 T cells in Susac syndrome. CD8+ and CD4+ blood T cells underwent TCR beta sequencing. In the multiple sclerosis control group, patients were treatment-naive and had stable or active relapsing-remitting disease. As regards this clonotype: No antigen is known for it.

Study results and caveats: That the number of individuals in its TCR sequencing and HLA analysis was relatively small was acknowledged by the study.

Random hexamers were used to reverse transcribe roughly 0.45 to 1 ug of RNA. Amplification of TCR beta CDR3 across 54 Vbeta and 13 Jbeta was performed with immunoSEQ multiplex PCR. TCRdb re-called the immunoSEQ multiplex PCR reads through MiXCR, storing one row per CDR3 protein. The sample includes 100,000 to 150,000 distinct CDR3 sequences, about 92% of them seen just once. Sequencing input: CD8+ T cells from PBMCs. This receptor was taken from a human donor with multiple sclerosis.

The CDR3 protein is CSAGTANEKLFF. CDR3 nucleotides: TGCAGCGCCGGGACAGCTAATGAAAAACTGTTTTTT. The genes are TRBV29-1 and TRBJ1-4; TRBD1 aligns across 7 bases. Losses at the gene ends were 7 bases for V and 3 bases for J; bases not matched to a gene: 2. This CDR3 contains 12 residues. The germline gives CDR1 SQVTM, CDR2 ANQGSEA.